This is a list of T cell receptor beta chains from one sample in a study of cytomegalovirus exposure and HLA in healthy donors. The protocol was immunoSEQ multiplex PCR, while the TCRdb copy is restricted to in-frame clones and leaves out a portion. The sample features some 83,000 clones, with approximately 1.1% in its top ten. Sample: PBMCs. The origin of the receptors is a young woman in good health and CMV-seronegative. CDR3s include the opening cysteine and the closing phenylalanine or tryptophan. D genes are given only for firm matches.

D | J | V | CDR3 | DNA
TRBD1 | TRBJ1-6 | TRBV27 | CASSIGTGDDSPLHF | TGTGCCAGCAGTATCGGGACAGGGGACGATTCACCCCTCCACTTT
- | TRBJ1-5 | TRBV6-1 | CASSEWVGGSNQPQHF | TGTGCCAGCAGTGAGTGGGTAGGGGGTAGCAATCAGCCCCAGCATTTT
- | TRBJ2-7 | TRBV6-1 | CASSEENSSYEQYF | TGTGCCAGCAGTGAAGAAAACAGCTCCTACGAGCAGTACTTC
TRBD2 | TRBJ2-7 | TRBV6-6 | CASSSGAPAGAYEQYF | TGTGCCAGCAGTTCTGGGGCCCCTGCGGGAGCCTACGAGCAGTACTTC
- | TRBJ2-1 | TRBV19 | CASSMSFNEQFF | TGTGCCAGTAGTATGAGTTTTAATGAGCAGTTCTTC
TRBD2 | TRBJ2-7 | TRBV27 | CASSSGLAYEQYF | TGTGCCAGCAGTTCGGGACTAGCCTACGAGCAGTACTTC
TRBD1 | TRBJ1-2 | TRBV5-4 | CASSPAGQINYGYTF | TGTGCCAGCAGCCCGGCGGGACAGATAAACTATGGCTACACCTTC
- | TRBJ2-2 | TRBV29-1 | CSVMTLGDGELFF | TGCAGCGTGATGACGCTAGGGGACGGGGAGCTGTTTTTT
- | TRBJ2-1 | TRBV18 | CASSRQLGEQFF | TGTGCCAGCTCGAGACAGTTAGGGGAGCAGTTCTTC
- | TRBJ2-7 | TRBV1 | CTSSQDSSLSGSRAYEQYF | TGCACCAGCAGCCAAGATAGTTCGCTAAGCGGGAGTAGGGCCTACGAGCAGTACTTC
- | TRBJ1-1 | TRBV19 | CASGDMNTEAFF | TGTGCCAGTGGGGACATGAACACTGAAGCTTTCTTT
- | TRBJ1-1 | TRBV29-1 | CSVGRTQGTEAFF | TGCAGCGTGGGCAGGACCCAGGGAACTGAAGCTTTCTTT
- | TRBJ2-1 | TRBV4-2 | CASSQGRSSYNEQFF | TGTGCCAGCAGCCAAGGGAGGAGCTCCTACAATGAGCAGTTCTTC
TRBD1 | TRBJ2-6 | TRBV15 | CATSEPGQGTGANVLTF | TGTGCCACCAGCGAACCGGGACAGGGGACAGGGGCCAACGTCCTGACTTTC
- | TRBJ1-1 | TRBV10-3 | CATIRATNTEAFF | TGTGCCACGATCAGGGCAACTAACACTGAAGCTTTCTTT
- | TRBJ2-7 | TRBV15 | CATSSGSAYEQYF | TGTGCCACCAGCAGCGGCAGCGCCTACGAGCAGTACTTC
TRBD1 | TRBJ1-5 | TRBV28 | CASSQGGINQPQHF | TGTGCCAGCAGCCAGGGGGGAATTAATCAGCCCCAGCATTTT
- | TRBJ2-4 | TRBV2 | CASTGVDGSRAKNIQYF | TGTGCCAGCACTGGGGTAGACGGGAGTAGGGCCAAAAACATTCAGTACTTC
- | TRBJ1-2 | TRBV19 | CASTDLGVANYGYTF | TGTGCCAGTACGGACCTCGGGGTAGCTAACTATGGCTACACCTTC
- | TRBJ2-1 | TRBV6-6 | CASSPPRVGNEQFF | TGTGCCAGCAGCCCCCCGCGGGTAGGGAATGAGCAGTTCTTC
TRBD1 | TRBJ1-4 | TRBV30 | CAWSTGQGNEKLFF | TGTGCCTGGAGTACCGGACAGGGTAATGAAAAACTGTTTTTT
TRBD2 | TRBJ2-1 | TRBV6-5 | CASSIAGKEYNEQFF | TGTGCCAGCAGTATAGCGGGAAAGGAATACAATGAGCAGTTCTTC
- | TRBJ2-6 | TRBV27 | CASSLRSASSGANVLTF | TGTGCCAGCAGTTTAAGGTCAGCGAGCTCTGGGGCCAACGTCCTGACTTTC
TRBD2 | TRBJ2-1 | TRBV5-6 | CASSLDFGGGSNEQFF | TGTGCCAGCAGCTTGGATTTCGGGGGGGGTAGCAATGAGCAGTTCTTC
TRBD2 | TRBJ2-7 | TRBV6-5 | CASSIAGGYEQYF | TGTGCCAGCAGTATAGCGGGGGGTTACGAGCAGTACTTC
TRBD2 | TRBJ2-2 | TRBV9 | CASRTSGGNTGELFF | TGTGCCAGCAGGACTAGCGGGGGAAACACCGGGGAGCTGTTTTTT
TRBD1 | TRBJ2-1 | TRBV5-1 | CASSLEQGSDNEQFF | TGCGCCAGCAGCTTGGAACAGGGGTCCGACAATGAGCAGTTCTTC
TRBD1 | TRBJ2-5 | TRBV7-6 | CASSFGQGETQYF | TGTGCCAGCAGCTTCGGACAGGGGGAGACCCAGTACTTC
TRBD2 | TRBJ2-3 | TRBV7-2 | CASSPLLAGSTDTQYF | TGTGCCAGCAGCCCACTTCTAGCGGGCAGCACAGATACGCAGTATTTT
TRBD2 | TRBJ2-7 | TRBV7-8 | CASSFSGSSYEQYF | TGTGCCAGCAGCTTTAGCGGGAGCTCCTACGAGCAGTACTTC
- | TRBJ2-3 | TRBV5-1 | CASSFPGFTDTQYF | TGCGCCAGCAGCTTCCCTGGCTTCACAGATACGCAGTATTTT
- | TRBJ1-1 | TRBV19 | CASCHRVNTEAFF | TGTGCCAGTTGCCACAGGGTGAACACTGAAGCTTTCTTT
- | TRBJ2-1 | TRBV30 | CAWSTLADEQFF | TGTGCCTGGAGTACTCTAGCAGATGAGCAGTTCTTC
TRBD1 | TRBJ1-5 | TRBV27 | CASSLSMGTGSQPQHF | TGTGCCAGCAGTTTATCGATGGGGACAGGGAGCCAGCCCCAGCATTTT
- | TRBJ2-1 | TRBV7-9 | CASIRGGLEQFF | TGTGCCAGCATCAGGGGTGGGCTAGAGCAGTTCTTC
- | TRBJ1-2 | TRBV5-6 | CASTSLTDNHLPYNYGYTF | TGTGCCAGCACCTCCCTGACGGACAATCATTTACCTTATAACTATGGCTACACCTTC
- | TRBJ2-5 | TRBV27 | CASSSLTRQETQYF | TGTGCCAGCAGTTCGCTCACTAGGCAAGAGACCCAGTACTTC
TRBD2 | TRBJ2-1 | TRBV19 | CASTPDLAGDEQFF | TGTGCCAGTACCCCGGACCTAGCGGGAGATGAGCAGTTCTTC
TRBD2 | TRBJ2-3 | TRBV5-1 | CASSFSASGGATDTQYF | TGCGCCAGCAGCTTTTCGGCTAGCGGGGGGGCAACAGATACGCAGTATTTT
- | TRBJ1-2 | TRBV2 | CASSDLYGYTF | TGTGCCAGCAGTGACCTCTATGGCTACACCTTC